These 17 T cell receptor beta chains were sequenced from one sample in a study of cytomegalovirus exposure and HLA in healthy donors. Clones were read by immunoSEQ multiplex PCR, and TCRdb kept only the in-frame ones, dropping some. The data show over 150,000 clones, 85% to 90% seen once. Sequencing input: PBMCs. The receptors shown here come from a human donor in good health.

The chain has TRBV13 and TRBJ2-5; D may be TRBD1 (6 bases). Trimming pared 6 bases from V and 3 bases from J, leaving 11 bases between. The CDR3 extends over 13 amino acids. Germline V CDR1 and CDR2: PRHDT, FYEKMQ (reference sequence). The CDR3 DNA sequence: TGTGCCAGCAGTCACAACAGGGAAGAGACCCAGTACTTC. Its translation: CASSHNREETQYF.

This clone was observed a single time. The chain employs TRBV28 and TRBJ2-7; D not resolved. The CDR3 totals 13 residues. Per germline, CDR1 MDHEN and CDR2 SYDVKM. The V gene lost 3 bases and the J gene lost 13 bases, with 19 bases spanning the gap. CDR3 nucleotides: TGTGCCAGCAGTTTGAGGCTTCTTACGAGCAGTTACTTC. Amino acid sequence: CASSLRLLTSSYF.

This chain links TRBV4-3 with TRBJ1-2; D possibly corresponds to TRBD1 (5 bases). The V and J ends lost 0 bases and 0 bases respectively, with 17 bases between them. CDR1 and CDR2 from the germline V gene are LGHNA and YSLEER. The CDR3 length is 18 residues. The CDR3 loop reads CASSQEEGTAGTNYGYTF. CDR3 DNA sequence: TGCGCCAGCAGCCAAGAAGAAGGGACTGCAGGGACTAACTATGGCTACACCTTC.

The genes are TRBV4-1 and TRBJ1-5, with TRBD1 identical over 7 bases. Unmatched junction bases numbered 5, after V lost 4 bases and J lost 5 bases. The CDR3 has 14 residues. CDR1 and CDR2 (germline): MGHRA, YSYEKL. CDR3 sequence reads: CASSPVRGDQPQHF. The CDR3 DNA sequence: TGCGCCAGCAGCCCTGTCAGGGGGGATCAGCCCCAGCATTTT.

Comments on this clone: This sample includes further DNA sequences coding for the same CDR3. The V and J genes are TRBV5-1 and TRBJ2-7; 8 bases agree with TRBD1. J was trimmed by 1 base and V by 0 bases; bases with no gene match: 0. The CDR3 covers 14 residues. The germline V gene encodes CDR1 SGHRS and CDR2 YFSETQ. The DNA of the CDR3 is TGCGCCAGCAGCTTGGGACAGGGGTCCTACGAGCAGTACTTC. Translation gives CASSLGQGSYEQYF.

The chain employs TRBV18 and TRBJ1-5, with 7 bases aligning to TRBD1. This CDR3 contains 17 residues. The V segment lost 1 base and the J segment 0 bases; nucleotides outside the gene matches: 6. Germline V CDR1 and CDR2: KGHSH, LQKENI. CDR3 sequence: CASSPQSTGSSNQPQHF. CDR3 coding DNA: TGTGCCAGCTCACCACAATCGACAGGGTCTAGCAATCAGCCCCAGCATTTT.

The chain carries TRBV6-5 and TRBJ1-1, with TRBD1 as a possible D gene (5 bases). Between the trimmed V and J ends, which lost 3 bases and 1 base, there was a span of 6 bases. The CDR3 sequence is 13 residues long. Germline V gene lookup returns CDR1 MNHEY and CDR2 SVGAGI. Here the CDR3 reads CASSYDRNTEAFF. Here the CDR3 DNA reads TGTGCCAGCAGTTATGACAGGAACACTGAAGCTTTCTTT.

The rearrangement links TRBV9 to TRBJ2-2; 8 bases line up with TRBD2. This CDR3 contains 14 residues. V lost 4 bases and J lost 4; bases outside the gene matches: 3. Germline values: CDR1 SGDLS, CDR2 YYNGEE. For the CDR3, the DNA is TGTGCCAGCAGCTCACGGGGGGGCACCGGGGAGCTGTTTTTT. Its translation: CASSSRGGTGELFF.

The V and J genes are TRBV2 and TRBJ2-7, with D tentatively TRBD1 (5 bases). Germline assignment: CDR1 SNHLY and CDR2 FYNNEI. The CDR3 sequence is 15 residues long. Trimming took off 4 bases at V and 2 bases at J, with 15 bases between the two ends. DNA for the CDR3: TGTGCCAGCAGTGGGGGCCTCACGTCGGCCTACGAGCAGTACTTC. Encoded protein: CASSGGLTSAYEQYF.

This chain connects TRBV9 to TRBJ1-1; TRBD1 aligns across 12 bases. The V gene end was trimmed by 2 bases and the J gene end by 5 bases; junction bases not matched to a gene: 4. CDR1 and CDR2 from the germline V gene are SGDLS and YYNGEE. CDR3 length equals 15 residues. CDR3 amino acids: CASSVGTGGGTEAFF. The DNA of the CDR3 is TGTGCCAGCAGCGTCGGGACAGGGGGCGGGACTGAAGCTTTCTTT.

This chain links TRBV5-4 with TRBJ2-3; tentative D call: TRBD1 (5 bases). Per the germline V gene, CDR1 is SGHNT and CDR2 is YYREEE (reference sequence). Trimming shortened V by 0 bases and J by 0 bases, and 20 bases separated the two germline ends. CDR3 length: 19 amino acids. In DNA, the CDR3 is TGTGCCAGCAGCTTGGGGGGCCTTGCTCAGGGCTTAAGCACAGATACGCAGTATTTT. The encoded protein is CASSLGGLAQGLSTDTQYF.

The gene calls are TRBV5-6 and TRBJ1-2; D may be TRBD1 (5 bases). The CDR3 has 14 residues. V gave up 3 bases and J gave up 7 bases, with 16 bases separating them. The germline V gene encodes CDR1 SGHDT and CDR2 YYEEEE. The CDR3, as DNA: TGTGCCAGCAGCTCAACGTCAGGCAGGGTTGGCTACACCTTC. It translates to CASSSTSGRVGYTF.

This clone was detected once. V usage is TRBV5-1 and J usage is TRBJ2-3; 11 nucleotides match TRBD2. Losses at the gene ends were 6 bases for V and 2 bases for J; bases not matched to a gene: 8. The germline V gene has CDR1 SGHRS and CDR2 YFSETQ. This CDR3 has 16 residues. The CDR3 bases are TGCGCCAGCAACCTGATAGCGGGAGGGCCCACAGATACGCAGTATTTT. Its translation: CASNLIAGGPTDTQYF.

As concerns this clone: The junction shows a germline mismatch at one end, possibly a read error. The genes are TRBV7-3 and TRBJ1-1; 9 bases are a match to TRBD1. Germline CDR1 reads SGHTA; CDR2 reads FQGTGA. This CDR3 has 15 amino acids. The CDR3 sequence is CASSSAGTGHTEAFF. The CDR3, as DNA: TGTGCCAGCAGCTCGGCCGGGACAGGGCACACGGAAGCTTTCTTT.

V usage is TRBV5-6 and J usage is TRBJ1-2; possible D gene TRBD1, 6 bases. The CDR3 loop spans 14 amino acids. Germline values: CDR1 SGHDT, CDR2 YYEEEE. V dropped 3 bases and J dropped 4 bases, with 13 bases sitting between them. CDR3 amino acids: CASSWGHFSYGYTF. The CDR3 nucleotides are TGTGCCAGCAGCTGGGGACATTTTAGCTATGGCTACACCTTC.

The chain combines TRBV18 with TRBJ1-5; D may be TRBD1 (5 bases). Looked up from germline, CDR1 is KGHSH and CDR2 is LQKENI. The CDR3 spans 15 residues. V was clipped by 3 bases and J by 3 bases, with 12 bases between them. Here the CDR3 reads CASSPDTGSNQPQHF. DNA for the CDR3: TGTGCCAGCTCACCCGATACAGGATCCAATCAGCCCCAGCATTTT.

On this clone itself: At one boundary the junction diverges from the germline segment, which might be a read error. J is TRBJ2-3 and V is TRBV7-7; D perhaps matches TRBD1 (5 bases). CDR1 and CDR2 from the germline V gene are SSHAT and FNYEAQ (reference sequence). The CDR3 sequence is 13 residues long. CDR3 DNA: TGTGCTAGCAGCCCGGACATCACAGATACGCAGTATTTT. This translates into CASSPDITDTQYF.